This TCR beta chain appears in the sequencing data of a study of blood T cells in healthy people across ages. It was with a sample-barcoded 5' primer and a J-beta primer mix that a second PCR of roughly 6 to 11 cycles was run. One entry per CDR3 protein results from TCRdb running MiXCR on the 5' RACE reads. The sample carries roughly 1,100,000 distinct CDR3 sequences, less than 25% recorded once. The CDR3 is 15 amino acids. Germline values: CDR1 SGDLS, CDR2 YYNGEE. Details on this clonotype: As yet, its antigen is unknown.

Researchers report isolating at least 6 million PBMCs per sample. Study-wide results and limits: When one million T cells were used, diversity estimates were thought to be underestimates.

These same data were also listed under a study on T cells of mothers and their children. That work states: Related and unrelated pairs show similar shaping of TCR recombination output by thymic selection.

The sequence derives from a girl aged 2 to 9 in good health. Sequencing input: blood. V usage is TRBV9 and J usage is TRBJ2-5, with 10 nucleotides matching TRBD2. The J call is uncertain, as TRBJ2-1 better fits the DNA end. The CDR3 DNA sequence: TGTGCCAGCAGCGTAGTGGTAGCGGGGGGCCATGAGCAGTTCTTC. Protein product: CASSVVVAGGHEQFF.